This T cell receptor (beta chain) is drawn from a study of beta chain features in type 1 diabetes. Isolated RNA was reverse transcribed in full, so expressed TCRB transcripts were sequenced. Measured with immunoSEQ multiplex PCR; TCRdb has only the in-frame clones, and not every one. The sample holds around 240,000 clones, about a sixth seen once. V lost 1 base, J lost 7 bases, and 10 bases lay in between. This CDR3 comprises 12 residues. CDR1 is GTSNPN and CDR2 is SVGIG in the germline V gene (reference sequence). On this clone itself: The antigen is undetermined.

Study-level points and caveats: TCRB CDR3 length was moderately but significantly reduced in all four CD4+ subsets of Type 1 diabetes patients. Fewer junction insertions and more nucleotide deletions appeared in type 1 diabetes patients.

The authors obtained over 95% purity in all sorted populations. The sequencing input was naive CD4+ T cells from blood. The sequence was obtained from a man aged 30-40 years with type 1 diabetes. This chain links TRBV30 with TRBJ1-1, with a weak D call TRBD1 (5 bases). CDR3 sequence reads: CAWSAQGGEAFF. DNA of the CDR3: TGTGCCTGGAGTGCCCAGGGAGGTGAAGCTTTCTTT.